Detailed here is one TCR beta chain. As yet, its antigen is unknown. The data stem from a study of T cells after yellow fever vaccination. Study findings and constraints: Once the booster was given, most primary-vaccination clones reappeared, at 95% to 97% for CD4 and over 75% for CD8.

5'RACE template switching added a universal primer site and UMIs to TCR cDNA. TCRdb ran MiXCR on the 5' RACE reads and lists one entry per CDR3 protein. The sample consists of 250,000 to 400,000 distinct CDR3 sequences, approximately 4.5% of them appearing once. Sequencing was performed on PBMCs, taken 15 days after the yellow fever booster vaccination. The TCR sequence derives from a man younger than 35 who received the YFV17D yellow fever vaccine.

The chain's CDR3 is CASSPTGTGDTDTQYF. Written as DNA, the CDR3 is TGTGCCAGCAGCCCCACGGGGACAGGGGACACAGATACGCAGTATTTT. V is TRBV28 and J is TRBJ2-3; 10 nucleotides line up with TRBD1. Unmatched junction bases numbered 8, after V lost 6 bases and J lost 2 bases. Germline CDR1 is MDHEN and CDR2 is SYDVKM. The CDR3 contains 16 residues.